The source of this T cell receptor beta chain is a study of blood T cells in healthy people across ages. Findings of the study overall: The study regarded diversity estimates from one million T cells as underestimates. Getting older went along with TCR beta diversity per million T cells dropping roughly linearly.

A word on this clonotype: Antigen: not known.

Every donor gave ten milliliters of peripheral blood. Total RNA, at least 5 micrograms per sample, was extracted from PBMCs. Combining a sample-barcoded 5' primer with a J-beta primer mix, a second PCR ran for roughly 7 to 12 cycles. Using its own MiXCR run on the 5' RACE reads, TCRdb lists one record per CDR3 protein. The repertoire includes 850,000 to 1,000,000 distinct CDR3 sequences, around 54% of them detected once, and roughly 23% sits in the top ten. The TCR comes from a woman aged 55-70 years in good health. The sample taken for sequencing was blood.

The CDR3 loop is CASSIGLAGMGAQYF. DNA of the CDR3: TGTGCCAGCAGCATAGGACTAGCGGGCATGGGAGCGCAGTATTTT. The genes are TRBV11-2 and TRBJ2-3; 11 bases are a match to TRBD2. Germline V CDR1 and CDR2: SGHAT, FQNNGV. The CDR3 covers 15 residues. The V segment lost 5 bases and the J segment 10 bases; nucleotides outside the gene matches: 11.